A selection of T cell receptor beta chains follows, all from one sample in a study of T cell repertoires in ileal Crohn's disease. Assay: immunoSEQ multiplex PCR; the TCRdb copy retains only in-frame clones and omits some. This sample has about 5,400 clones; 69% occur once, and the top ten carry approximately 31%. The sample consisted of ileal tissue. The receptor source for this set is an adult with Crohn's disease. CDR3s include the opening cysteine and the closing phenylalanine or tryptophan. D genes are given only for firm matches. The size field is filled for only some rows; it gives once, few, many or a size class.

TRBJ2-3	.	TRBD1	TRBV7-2	TGTGCCAGCAGTCATCGAAGTGGACAGGGCTCTTTCGCAGATACGCAGTATTTT	CASSHRSGQGSFADTQYF
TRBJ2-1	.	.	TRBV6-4	TGTGCCAGCAGACCGCCTTCTAGTGAGCAGTTCTTC	CASRPPSSEQFF
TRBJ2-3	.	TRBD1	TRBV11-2	TGTGCCAGCAGCTTAGGACAGGGGAGTTGGCATACGCAGTATTTT	CASSLGQGSWHTQYF
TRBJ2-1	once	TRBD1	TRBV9	TGTGCCAGCAGCGTAGGACCAGCGGGACAGGGGGATGAGCAGTTCTTC	CASSVGPAGQGDEQFF
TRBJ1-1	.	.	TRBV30	TGTGCCTGGAGGACGGGGGGTGGCATGGGAGCTTTCTTT	CAWRTGGGMGAFF
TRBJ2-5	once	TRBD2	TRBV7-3	TGTGCCAGCAGCCGGGGGGGGCGCGAGACCCAGTACTTC	CASSRGGRETQYF
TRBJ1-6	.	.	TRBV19	TGTGCCAGTAGTACGGTCGGGGGGAATTCACCCCTCCACTTT	CASSTVGGNSPLHF
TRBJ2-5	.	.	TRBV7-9	TGTGCCAGCAGCTTAGGGAGGGGCCAAGAGACCCAGTACTTC	CASSLGRGQETQYF
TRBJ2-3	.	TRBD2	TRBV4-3	TGCGCCAGCAGGCCGCGACTAGCGGGAGACGCAGATACGCAGTATTTT	CASRPRLAGDADTQYF
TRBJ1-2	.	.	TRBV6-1	TGTGCCAGCAATGCATGGGACAAATCTCACTTC	CASNAWDKSHF
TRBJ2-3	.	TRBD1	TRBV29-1	TGCAGCGTCCCGACAGGGGTTACACTTGGCACAGATACGCAGTATTTT	CSVPTGVTLGTDTQYF
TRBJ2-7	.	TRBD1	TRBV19	TGTGCCAGTAGTATTACGACAGGGCCCTCCTACGAGCAGTACTTC	CASSITTGPSYEQYF
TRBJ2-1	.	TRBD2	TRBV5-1	TGTGCCAGCGCTACTAGCGGGAGAGGAAATGAGCAGTTCTTC	CASATSGRGNEQFF
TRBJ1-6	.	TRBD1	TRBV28	TGTGCCAGCAGTTCGGGACAGGGAAATTCACCCCTCCACTTT	CASSSGQGNSPLHF
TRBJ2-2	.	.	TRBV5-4	TGTGCCAGCAGCCCCACCTTCATGAGCACCGGGGAGCTGTTTTTT	CASSPTFMSTGELFF
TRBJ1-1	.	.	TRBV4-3	TGCGCCAGCAGCCAAACAGGGAACACTGAAGCTTTCTTT	CASSQTGNTEAFF
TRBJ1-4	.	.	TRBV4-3	TGCGCCAGCAGCCAAGATAGCGGGGGGGGAGAAAAACTGTTTTTT	CASSQDSGGGEKLFF
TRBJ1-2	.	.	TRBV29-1	TGCAGCGCTCCTGCGGGGGGATCTAACTATGGCTACACCTTC	CSAPAGGSNYGYTF
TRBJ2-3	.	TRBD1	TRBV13	TGTGCCAGCAGCTTACCGGGACAGGCCAGCACAGATACGCAGTATTTT	CASSLPGQASTDTQYF
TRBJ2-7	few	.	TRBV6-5	TGTGCCAGCAGTTGGAGAGACTACGAGCAGTACTTC	CASSWRDYEQYF
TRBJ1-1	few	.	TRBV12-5	TGTGCTAGTGGTTTGGCTCAGGGCACTGAAGCTTTCTTT	CASGLAQGTEAFF
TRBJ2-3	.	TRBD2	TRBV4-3	TGCGCCACCCGAGAGCGGGGGTTCTCAGATACGCAGTATTTT	CATRERGFSDTQYF
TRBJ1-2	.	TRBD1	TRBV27	TGTGCCAGCAGTTTCTTCGGGACAGGGGCAGTGTATGGCTACACCTTC	CASSFFGTGAVYGYTF
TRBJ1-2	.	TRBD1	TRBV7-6	TGTGCCAGCAGCCCGACAGGGAACTATGGCTACACCTTC	CASSPTGNYGYTF
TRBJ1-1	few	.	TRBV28	TGTGCCAGCAGCCGTTACAAGAACACTGAAGCTTTCTTT	CASSRYKNTEAFF
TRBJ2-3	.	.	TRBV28	TGTGCCAGCAGTCCCCGTACTCCGGGGTCAGATACGCAGTATTTT	CASSPRTPGSDTQYF
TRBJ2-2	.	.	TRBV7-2	TGTGCCAGCAGCTATGGGGCGAGCGGGGAGCTGTTTTTT	CASSYGASGELFF
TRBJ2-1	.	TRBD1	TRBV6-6	TGTGCCAGCAGCGAAACCCGGGACAGGGGGTTCGATGAGCAGTTCTTC	CASSETRDRGFDEQFF
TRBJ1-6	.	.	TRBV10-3	TGTGCCATCAGTGGGGCAGGGCTTAATTCACCCCTCCACTTT	CAISGAGLNSPLHF